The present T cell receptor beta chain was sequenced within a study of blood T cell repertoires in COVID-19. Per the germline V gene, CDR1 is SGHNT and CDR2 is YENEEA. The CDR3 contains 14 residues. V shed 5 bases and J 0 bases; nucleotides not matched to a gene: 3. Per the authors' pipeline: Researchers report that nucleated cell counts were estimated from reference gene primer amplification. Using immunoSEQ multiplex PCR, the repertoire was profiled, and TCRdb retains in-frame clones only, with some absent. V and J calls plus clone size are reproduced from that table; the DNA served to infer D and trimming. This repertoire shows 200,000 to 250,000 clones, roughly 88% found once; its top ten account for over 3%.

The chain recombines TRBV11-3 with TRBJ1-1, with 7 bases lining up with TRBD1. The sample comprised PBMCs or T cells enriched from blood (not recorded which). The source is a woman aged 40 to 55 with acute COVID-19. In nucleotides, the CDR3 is TGTGCCAGCAGCCCAGGGGGGATGAACACTGAAGCTTTCTTT. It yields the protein CASSPGGMNTEAFF.